The 22 T cell receptor beta chains below all came from one sample that was sequenced in a study of T cells after posttransplantation cyclophosphamide. Repertoires were generated with immunoSEQ multiplex PCR, while TCRdb's copy carries only in-frame clones and drops some. The sample gives about 24,000 clones, none seen only once, and the top ten clones hold around 7%. The source material was PBMCs. These receptors originate from a woman between 55 and 75 years old in good health, CMV-negative, and a related stem cell transplant donor.

This clone appeared many times. The chain links TRBV5-1 to TRBJ1-1; D remains ambiguous. Trimming cost V 0 bases and J 1 base, with 10 bases left between them. Germline CDR1 SGHRS, CDR2 YFSETQ. The CDR3 spans 15 residues. The CDR3 reads CASSLGGIPNTEAFF. CDR3 in DNA: TGCGCCAGCAGCTTGGGAGGAATACCGAACACTGAAGCTTTCTTT.

This clone was observed a handful of times. The J gene is TRBJ2-7, the V gene TRBV7-2, with 7 bases fitting TRBD2. Germline-derived CDR1 and CDR2 are SGHTA and FQGNSA. The CDR3 extends over 15 amino acids. The V gene end was trimmed by 5 bases and the J gene end by 3 bases; junction bases not matched to a gene: 10. The CDR3 DNA is TGTGCCAGCAGCCGGGGAGGCGGGAGAGGCTACGAGCAGTACTTC. Translating it yields CASSRGGGRGYEQYF.

This clone was counted at least ten times. The chain's CDR3 is CASTPTGGDYGYTF. In DNA, the CDR3 is TGTGCCAGTACCCCGACAGGGGGCGACTATGGCTACACCTTC. The rearrangement joins TRBV19 to TRBJ1-2; 10 nucleotides agree with TRBD1. Trimming removed 7 bases from V and 3 bases from J; junction bases left unmatched: 5. The germline gives CDR1 LNHDA, CDR2 SQIVND (reference sequence). The length of the CDR3 is 14 residues.

This clone was recorded at least ten times. The chain carries TRBV5-8 and TRBJ1-2, with D perhaps TRBD1 (5 bases). Germline-derived CDR1 and CDR2 are SGHTS and YDEGEE. CDR3 size: 14 residues. With 4 bases removed from V and 4 bases from J, the gap between germline ends came to 14 bases. DNA for the CDR3: TGTGCCAGCAGCCGCTCCCCGGGGGGCTATGGCTACACCTTC. It is translated as CASSRSPGGYGYTF.

This clone came up many times. V and J are TRBV9 and TRBJ2-2; possibly TRBD2 for D (5 bases). Germline V gene lookup returns CDR1 SGDLS and CDR2 YYNGEE. Trimming removed 0 bases at V and 0 bases at J, with 9 bases between. This CDR3 has 16 amino acids. In nucleotides, the CDR3 is TGTGCCAGCAGCGTAGGAGGGTTCGCGAACACCGGGGAGCTGTTTTTT. This codes for CASSVGGFANTGELFF.

This clone was found many times. The chain employs TRBV6-1 and TRBJ1-5; no clear D. V dropped 6 bases and J dropped 3 bases, with 15 bases sitting between them. CDR3 size: 15 residues. From germline, CDR1 is MNHNS and CDR2 SASEGT. For the CDR3, the DNA is TGTGCCAGCAGGCCTGGTGCGGGAAACAATCAGCCCCAGCATTTT. Protein: CASRPGAGNNQPQHF.

This clone has ten or more counts. The CDR3 DNA reads TGTGCCAGTAGTGTGGACAGTGTTGGCAATCAGCCCCAGCATTTT. Its protein is CASSVDSVGNQPQHF. V gene TRBV19 combines with J gene TRBJ1-5; possibly TRBD1 for D (6 bases). CDR1 and CDR2 from the germline V gene are LNHDA and SQIVND (reference sequence). Trimming removed 5 bases at V and 2 bases at J, with 13 bases between. This CDR3 comprises 15 residues.

This clone showed up many times. This rearrangement joins TRBV18 to TRBJ2-5; 9 nucleotides align to TRBD2. The V gene's germline CDR1 is KGHSH and CDR2 LQKENI. Trimming cost V 1 base and J 3 bases; bases outside gene matches: 3. This CDR3 has 15 amino acids. CDR3 sequence: CASSPLAGAEETQYF. In DNA, the CDR3 is TGTGCCAGCTCACCACTAGCGGGGGCCGAAGAGACCCAGTACTTC.

Many counts were recorded for this clone. This rearrangement joins TRBV14 to TRBJ1-1, with D tentatively TRBD1 (6 bases). Germline CDR1 and CDR2: SGHDN and FVKESK. Deletions cut 3 bases from V and 13 bases from J, with 15 bases between. CDR3 length: 12 amino acids. The CDR3 region has the DNA TGTGCCAGCAGCCAGGGGACAAGACGGGGTTTCTTT. It translates to CASSQGTRRGFF.

This chain connects TRBV2 to TRBJ2-1; 11 positions agree with TRBD2. V lost 5 bases to trimming and J lost 9 bases; unmatched junction nucleotides: 6. Germline loops: CDR1 SNHLY, CDR2 FYNNEI. The CDR3 is 14 amino acids. CDR3 sequence (DNA): TGTGCCAGCAGTTTAGCGGGAGGGCAGGTTGAGCAGTTCTTC. Translating it yields CASSLAGGQVEQFF. Together with reference TRBV2 and TRBJ2-1, the CDR3 gives the full variable domain: EPEVTQTPSHQVTQMGQEVILRCVPISNHLYFYWYRQILGQKVEFLVSFYNNEISEKSEIFDDQFSVERPDGSNFTLKIRSTKLEDSAMYFCASSLAGGQVEQFFGPGTRLTVL.

The chain employs TRBV18 and TRBJ2-2; 10 bases match TRBD1. In germline, CDR1 is KGHSH, CDR2 LQKENI. The length of the CDR3 is 17 residues. The J segment lost 0 bases and the V segment lost 5 bases, leaving 6 bases of the junction unmatched. CDR3 protein: CASSFRDRGSNTGELFF. DNA of the CDR3: TGTGCCAGCTCATTCCGGGACAGGGGATCGAACACCGGGGAGCTGTTTTTT. The full variable domain, rest sourced from reference TRBV18 and TRBJ2-2, is NAGVMQNPRHLVRRRGQEARLRCSPMKGHSHVYWYRQLPEEGLKFMVYLQKENIIDESGMPKERFSAEFPKEGPSILRIQQVVRGDSAAYFCASSFRDRGSNTGELFFGEGSRLTVL.

This clone was recorded many times. The V call is TRBV5-4, the J call TRBJ2-4, with D maybe TRBD2 (7 bases). Trimming left V 0 bases short and J 1 base short, with 11 bases between. CDR3 length: 16 residues. Germline-derived CDR1 and CDR2 are SGHNT and YYREEE (reference sequence). The DNA for the CDR3 is TGTGCCAGCAGCTTGGGTGGGGGGGCTGCCAAAAACATTCAGTACTTC. This encodes CASSLGGGAAKNIQYF. Looking up the rest from reference TRBV5-4 and TRBJ2-4 gives the full variable domain: ETGVTQSPTHLIKTRGQQVTLRCSSQSGHNTVSWYQQALGQGPQFIFQYYREEENGRGNFPPRFSGLQFPNYSSELNVNALELDDSALYLCASSLGGGAAKNIQYFGAGTRLSVL.

This clone was counted at least ten times. The chain carries TRBV11-3 and TRBJ2-3; TRBD1 matches 11 bases. The germline CDR1 and CDR2 sequences are SGHNT and YENEEA. With V trimmed by 5 bases and J by 5 bases, 6 bases remained unmatched. The CDR3 spans 15 residues. CDR3 sequence reads: CASSAPGTGGDTQYF. Written as DNA, the CDR3 is TGTGCCAGCAGCGCCCCCGGGACAGGGGGAGATACGCAGTATTTT.

Ten or more counts support this clone. The V and J genes are TRBV11-2 and TRBJ2-2; TRBD2 aligns across 8 bases. The CDR3 sequence is 14 residues long. From germline, CDR1 is SGHAT and CDR2 FQNNGV. With V trimmed by 4 bases and J by 6 bases, 4 bases remained unmatched. This chain's CDR3 is CASSWATSAGELFF. The CDR3 nucleotides are TGTGCCAGCAGCTGGGCGACTAGCGCCGGGGAGCTGTTTTTT. The full variable domain, rest sourced from reference TRBV11-2 and TRBJ2-2, is EAGVAQSPRYKIIEKRQSVAFWCNPISGHATLYWYQQILGQGPKLLIQFQNNGVVDDSQLPKDRFSAERLKGVDSTLKIQPAKLEDSAVYLCASSWATSAGELFFGEGSRLTVL.

The chain couples TRBV30 to TRBJ2-1; TRBD2 is a possible D gene (6 bases). The CDR3 spans 14 residues. V lost 5 bases, J lost 1 base, and 12 bases lay in between. CDR1 and CDR2 from the germline V gene are GTSNPN and SVGIG (reference sequence). For the CDR3, the DNA is TGTGCCTGGGGGGGGACTCAATCCTACAATGAGCAGTTCTTC. This encodes CAWGGTQSYNEQFF.

This clone was recorded many times. The chain employs TRBV6-6 and TRBJ2-1, with 11 bases that match TRBD2. This CDR3 comprises 15 residues. J gave up 5 bases and V 4 bases, and 4 bases lay outside the gene matches. CDR1 is MNHNY and CDR2 is SVGAGI in the germline V gene (reference sequence). CDR3 coding DNA: TGTGCCAGCAGTTTGGGACTAGCGGCACACAATGAGCAGTTCTTC. Protein product: CASSLGLAAHNEQFF.

This clone was counted many times. The chain has TRBV6-1 and TRBJ1-2, with 7 bases that match TRBD1. Germline lookup yields CDR1 MNHNS and CDR2 SASEGT. Germline trimming cut 1 base from V and 7 bases from J; bases unmatched to any gene: 6. The CDR3 contains 14 residues. The CDR3 sequence is CASSEVAWTGGYTF. CDR3 coding DNA: TGTGCCAGCAGTGAAGTGGCTTGGACAGGTGGCTACACCTTC.

Ten or more counts support this clone. The V call is TRBV19, the J call TRBJ2-3, with 9 bases identical to TRBD2. V lost 6 bases to trimming and J lost 2 bases; unmatched junction nucleotides: 6. Germline values: CDR1 LNHDA, CDR2 SQIVND (reference sequence). CDR3 length: 15 residues. The CDR3 nucleotides read TGTGCCAGTAGATTGACTAGCGGATACACAGATACGCAGTATTTT. Amino acid sequence: CASRLTSGYTDTQYF.

This clone was observed many times. This rearrangement joins TRBV5-1 to TRBJ1-1; D might be TRBD1 (6 bases). Trimming shortened V by 5 bases and J by 3 bases, and 11 bases separated the two germline ends. The V gene's germline CDR1 is SGHRS and CDR2 YFSETQ. This CDR3 region has 13 residues. The CDR3 DNA is TGCGCCAGCAGTTCACAGGGATACACTGAAGCTTTCTTT. Translation gives CASSSQGYTEAFF.

This clone showed up many times. The chain has TRBV7-2 and TRBJ1-6; no clear D gene. The V gene lost 0 bases and the J gene lost 5 bases, with 11 bases spanning the gap. The CDR3 consists of 16 residues. The germline CDR1 and CDR2 sequences are SGHTA and FQGNSA. CDR3 residues: CASSLALRRDNSPLHF. CDR3 in DNA: TGTGCCAGCAGCTTAGCCCTCCGTCGTGATAATTCACCCCTCCACTTT. Together with reference TRBV7-2 and TRBJ1-6, the CDR3 gives the full variable domain: GAGVSQSPSNKVTEKGKDVELRCDPISGHTALYWYRQSLGQGLEFLIYFQGNSAPDKSGLPSDRFSAERTGGSVSTLTIQRTQQEDSAVYLCASSLALRRDNSPLHFGNGTRLTVT.

This clone came up many times. The chain links TRBV4-2 to TRBJ2-3, with 11 nucleotides matching TRBD2. Germline CDR1 reads LGHNA; CDR2 reads YNFKEQ. Trimming took 1 base from V and 6 from J; bases not matched to a gene: 9. The CDR3 totals 17 residues. CDR3: CASSQGRLAGRGDTQYF. CDR3 DNA: TGTGCCAGCAGCCAAGGGAGACTAGCGGGGAGAGGGGATACGCAGTATTTT.

The CDR3 nucleotides read TGTGCCAGCAGCGCGTCCCCCGGGGAAGAGCAGTTCTTC. The encoded protein is CASSASPGEEQFF. This chain joins TRBV9 and TRBJ2-1; D possibly corresponds to TRBD2 (5 bases). The V gene lost 3 bases and the J gene lost 10 bases, with 14 bases spanning the gap. This CDR3 has 13 amino acids. Germline V gene data show CDR1 as SGDLS and CDR2 as YYNGEE.